This T cell receptor beta chain was retrieved from a study of patients and donors after allogeneic stem cell transplantation. In germline, CDR1 is PRHDT, CDR2 FYEKMQ (reference sequence). This CDR3 contains 14 residues. Trimming took off 0 bases at V and 7 bases at J, with 9 bases between the two ends. TCRdb reprocessed the RT-PCR reads with MiXCR, giving one entry per CDR3 protein. The sample has over 10,000 distinct CDR3 sequences, around 27% seen once. The genes are TRBV13 and TRBJ2-2, with D unresolved. Material: blood, either unsorted or a sorted T cell fraction (not recorded which). This sequence originates from a human donor who was either an allogeneic HSCT recipient or a stem cell or donor lymphocyte infusion donor (not recorded which). It is not recorded whose cells these are; they may come from a transplant donor. CDR3 in amino acids: CASSLGTSNGELFF. The CDR3 DNA sequence: TGTGCCAGCAGCTTAGGGACTTCGAACGGGGAGCTGTTTTTT. The full variable domain, completed using reference TRBV13 and TRBJ2-2, is AAGVIQSPRHLIKEKRETATLKCYPIPRHDTVYWYQQGPGQDPQFLISFYEKMQSDKGSIPDRFSAQQFSDYHSELNMSSLELGDSALYFCASSLGTSNGELFFGEGSRLTVL.